The rows below give T cell receptor beta chains drawn from one sample of a study of cytomegalovirus exposure and HLA in healthy donors. Sequencing used immunoSEQ multiplex PCR; TCRdb keeps in-frame clones, though not all of them. The sample yields around 74,000 clones, of which the top ten take up approximately 13%. Sample: PBMCs. Receptors originate from a man aged 45 to 65 in good health and CMV-seropositive. Each CDR3 is given with its conserved first and last residue. The D gene is left open where the match is weak.

D	V	J	CDR3
-	TRBV2	TRBJ2-5	CASRGQVEETQYF
TRBD1	TRBV6-1	TRBJ1-1	CASRNTGGAKTEAFF
TRBD1	TRBV6-5	TRBJ1-1	CASSRGQGAEAFF
TRBD2	TRBV19	TRBJ2-2	CASAASGNTPTGELFF
-	TRBV6-5	TRBJ2-5	CASRSDIAEETQYF
TRBD1	TRBV10-3	TRBJ2-7	CAIKETGNHEQYF
-	TRBV5-5	TRBJ1-3	CASSPDKTGLNTIYF
TRBD2	TRBV18	TRBJ2-7	CASSGTSGRDEQYF
TRBD1	TRBV6-1	TRBJ1-1	CASSDWDRAEVEAFF
TRBD1	TRBV19	TRBJ1-3	CASSPGTDGTGNTIYF
-	TRBV27	TRBJ2-1	CASSSSLDLEQFF
TRBD1	TRBV4-1	TRBJ1-5	CASSQDRASVGNQPQHF
-	TRBV9	TRBJ2-1	CASSIRGDEQFF
-	TRBV2	TRBJ1-5	CASSGTGGAQPQHF
-	TRBV18	TRBJ1-1	CASSPGPGGTEAFF
-	TRBV6-5	TRBJ2-2	CASRPGLINTGELFF
-	TRBV2	TRBJ2-3	CASSESPGARDTQYF
TRBD1	TRBV7-9	TRBJ2-7	CASSWVRGSFYEQYF
-	TRBV11-2	TRBJ1-5	CASSLGTREQPQHF
-	TRBV18	TRBJ2-1	CASDDSDNEQFF
-	TRBV7-8	TRBJ1-5	CASSPKGGLSNQPQHF
-	TRBV7-9	TRBJ2-2	CASSPQGGAGTGELFF
TRBD1	TRBV30	TRBJ1-1	CAWSGIRGPIDTEAFF
TRBD2	TRBV27	TRBJ2-3	CASSLSPGGLADTQYF
-	TRBV5-6	TRBJ1-4	CASSLTGTEKLFF
TRBD2	TRBV27	TRBJ2-5	CASSQRGGWETQYF
-	TRBV18	TRBJ1-1	CASSPRGGNTEAFF
TRBD2	TRBV19	TRBJ2-2	CASSLRPSGVETGELFF
-	TRBV4-1	TRBJ1-3	CASSQGGLGNTIYF
TRBD1	TRBV27	TRBJ2-7	CASKGDSSYEQYF
-	TRBV7-9	TRBJ1-1	CASSLMASTEAFF
-	TRBV15	TRBJ1-5	CATSRDLIAGGNQPQHF
TRBD1	TRBV30	TRBJ1-2	CAWSWTGALGYTF
-	TRBV27	TRBJ1-2	CASSLSVRGSMAYTF
-	TRBV6-1	TRBJ2-7	CASSENVGTGYEQYF
TRBD1	TRBV6-4	TRBJ1-5	CASSAGTGGNQPQHF
-	TRBV9	TRBJ2-1	CASSVGGWGEGEQFF
TRBD1	TRBV10-3	TRBJ1-6	CATFTGQGKSPLHF
-	TRBV19	TRBJ2-3	CASKGGGADNTDTQYF
-	TRBV5-6	TRBJ1-5	CASSLYSNQPQHF
TRBD2	TRBV19	TRBJ2-1	CASSISLAGVMNEQFF
-	TRBV18	TRBJ1-2	CASSEQGYGYTF
TRBD2	TRBV18	TRBJ2-3	CASSPGTSDTDTQYF
TRBD1	TRBV2	TRBJ2-1	CASSIEVGTGSYNEQFF
-	TRBV5-6	TRBJ1-2	CASTEASSNLYGYTF
TRBD2	TRBV27	TRBJ2-7	CASKGLARGRGEQYF
-	TRBV6-1	TRBJ2-5	CASSEGQNRETQYF
-	TRBV30	TRBJ1-5	CAWSRAPVPPQHF
-	TRBV18	TRBJ1-5	CASSPGAQQPQHF
TRBD1	TRBV6-5	TRBJ1-5	CASILAGGEDQPQHF
-	TRBV6-5	TRBJ2-5	CASSYSETGGETQYF
TRBD2	TRBV6-6	TRBJ2-7	CASSYPPGLAGEKQYF
-	TRBV30	TRBJ1-1	CAWRGQNTEAFF
TRBD1	TRBV19	TRBJ1-5	CASSIVGRGHGNQPQHF
TRBD1	TRBV6-1	TRBJ1-4	CASSETIQGEKLFF
TRBD1	TRBV4-1	TRBJ1-4	CASSPVRGRGEKLFF